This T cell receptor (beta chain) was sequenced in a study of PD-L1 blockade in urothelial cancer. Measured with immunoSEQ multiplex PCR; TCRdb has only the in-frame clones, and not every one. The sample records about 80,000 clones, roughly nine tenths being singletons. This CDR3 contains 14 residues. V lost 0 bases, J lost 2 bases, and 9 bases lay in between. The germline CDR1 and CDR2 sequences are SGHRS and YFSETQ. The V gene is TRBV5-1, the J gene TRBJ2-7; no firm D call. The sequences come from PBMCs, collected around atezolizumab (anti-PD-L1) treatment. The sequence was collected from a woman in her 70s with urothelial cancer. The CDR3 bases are TGCGCCAGCAGCTTGGTGAGTGCGACCTACGAGCAGTACTTC. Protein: CASSLVSATYEQYF.